This TCR beta chain was recorded in a study of CD8+ T cells in alopecia areata. CDR1 is NSHNY, CDR2 SYGAGN, per germline. With 4 bases removed from V and 4 bases from J, the gap between germline ends came to 11 bases. The CDR3 spans 13 residues. Details on this clone: Gene names refer to mouse genes. The read ends 4 residues shy of where the CDR3 ends; the end is completed using the germline J gene.

Cell sorting was performed on pooled cutaneous lymph node cells with CD4, CD8alpha, NKG2D, NKG2ACE and other markers. Once RNA had been extracted, it was reverse transcribed into cDNA to act as the sequencing template. The data were produced by immunoSEQ multiplex PCR, yet TCRdb's version contains in-frame clones alone and is incomplete. The data list around 18,000 clones, none observed once; approximately 33% falls to the top ten. The sequence was obtained from a C3H/HeJ mouse with alopecia areata. This strain has MHC haplotype H2-k. The chain recombines TRBV13-1 with TRBJ1-1, with a possible D match to TRBD1 (5 bases). The sample was CD8+ T cells sorted from a lymph node. The CDR3 DNA, read in part, is TGTGCCAGCAGTTCATCGGGGGGCACA. It specifies CASSSSGGT. The whole CDR3 region reads CASSSSGGTEVFF.